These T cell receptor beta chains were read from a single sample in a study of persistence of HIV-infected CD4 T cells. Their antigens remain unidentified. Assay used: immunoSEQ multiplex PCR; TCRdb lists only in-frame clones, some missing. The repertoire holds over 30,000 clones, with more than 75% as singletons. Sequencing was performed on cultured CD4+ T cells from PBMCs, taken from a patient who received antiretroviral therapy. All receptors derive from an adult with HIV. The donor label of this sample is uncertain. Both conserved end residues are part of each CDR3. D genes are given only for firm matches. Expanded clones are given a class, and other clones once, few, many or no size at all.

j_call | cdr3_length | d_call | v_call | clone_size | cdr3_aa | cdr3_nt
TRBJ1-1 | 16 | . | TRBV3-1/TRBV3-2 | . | CASSQNSWGGNTEAFF | TGTGCCAGCAGCCAAAATAGCTGGGGTGGGAACACTGAAGCTTTCTTT
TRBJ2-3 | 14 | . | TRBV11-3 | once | CASSLGTGTDTQYF | TGTGCCAGCAGCTTAGGGACTGGGACAGATACGCAGTATTTT
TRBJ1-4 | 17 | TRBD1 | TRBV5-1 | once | CASIIVTSRDRNEKLFF | TGCGCCAGCATCATTGTAACGAGCAGGGACAGGAATGAAAAACTGTTTTTT
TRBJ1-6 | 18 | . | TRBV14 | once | CASSQDRPGVSYNSPLHF | TGTGCCAGCAGCCAAGATAGGCCCGGGGTGTCCTATAATTCACCCCTCCACTTT
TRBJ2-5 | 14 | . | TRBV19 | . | CASKGQGGQETQYF | TGTGCCAGTAAAGGGCAGGGCGGCCAAGAGACCCAGTACTTC
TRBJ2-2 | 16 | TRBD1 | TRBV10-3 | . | CAISGAGTGNTGELFF | TGTGCCATCAGTGGGGCCGGGACAGGAAACACCGGGGAGCTGTTTTTT
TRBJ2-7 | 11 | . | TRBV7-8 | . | CASSLRDEQYF | TGTGCCAGCAGCTTAAGGGACGAGCAGTACTTC
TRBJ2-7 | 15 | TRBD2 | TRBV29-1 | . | CSVEGTGGYSAEQYF | TGCAGCGTTGAAGGCACGGGAGGGTACTCGGCCGAGCAGTACTTC
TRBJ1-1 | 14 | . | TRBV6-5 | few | CASSPQVANTEAFF | TGTGCCAGCAGTCCACAGGTGGCGAACACTGAAGCTTTCTTT
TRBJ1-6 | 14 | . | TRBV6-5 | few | CASSPGLYNSPLHF | TGTGCCAGCAGCCCGGGCCTCTATAATTCACCCCTCCACTTT
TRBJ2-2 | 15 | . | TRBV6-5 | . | CASSPRRTDTGELFF | TGTGCCAGCAGTCCCCGGAGGACGGACACCGGGGAGCTGTTTTTT
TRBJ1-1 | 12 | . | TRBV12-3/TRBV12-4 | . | CASSHDWGGAFF | TGTGCCAGCAGCCATGACTGGGGTGGAGCTTTCTTT
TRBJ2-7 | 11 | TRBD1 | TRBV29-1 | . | CSGGQLYEQYF | TGCAGCGGGGGACAGCTCTACGAGCAGTACTTC
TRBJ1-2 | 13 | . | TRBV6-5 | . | CASSYAGIYGYTF | TGTGCCAGCAGTTACGCAGGGATCTATGGCTACACCTTC
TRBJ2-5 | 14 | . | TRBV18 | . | CASSPRRGRETQYF | TGTGCCAGCTCACCGCGGAGGGGCCGAGAGACCCAGTACTTC
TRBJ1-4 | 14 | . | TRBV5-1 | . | CASRGVLGNEKLFF | TGCGCCAGCAGGGGGGTATTGGGGAATGAAAAACTGTTTTTT
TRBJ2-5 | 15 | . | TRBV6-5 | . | CASSITGTRQETQYF | TGTGCCAGCTCGATCACGGGGACCAGGCAAGAGACCCAGTACTTC
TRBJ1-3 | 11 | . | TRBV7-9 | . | CASSLAAALYF | TGTGCCAGCAGCTTAGCGGCTGCATTGTATTTT
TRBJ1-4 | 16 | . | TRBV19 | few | CASSISLPGLREKLFF | TGTGCCAGTAGTATAAGCTTGCCGGGGCTCCGGGAAAAACTGTTTTTT
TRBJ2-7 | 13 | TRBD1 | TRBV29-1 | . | CSVEKDRYGEQYF | TGCAGCGTTGAAAAGGACAGGTATGGCGAGCAGTACTTC
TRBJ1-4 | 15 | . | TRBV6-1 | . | CASSEARQGFEKLFF | TGTGCCAGCAGTGAAGCGCGGCAGGGTTTCGAAAAACTGTTTTTT
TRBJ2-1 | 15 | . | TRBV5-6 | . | CASSLVGGTGNEQFF | TGTGCCAGCAGCTTGGTGGGCGGGACTGGCAATGAGCAGTTCTTC
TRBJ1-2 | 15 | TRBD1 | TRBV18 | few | CASSPNRGDNYGYTF | TGTGCCAGCTCACCGAACAGGGGAGATAACTATGGCTACACCTTC
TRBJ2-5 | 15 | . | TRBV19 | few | CASSRQTTGEETQYF | TGTGCCAGTAGTAGACAAACGACAGGCGAAGAGACCCAGTACTTC
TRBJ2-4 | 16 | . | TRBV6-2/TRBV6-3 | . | CASSLNRILAKNIQYF | TGTGCCAGCAGCCTCAACAGAATCCTAGCCAAAAACATTCAGTACTTC
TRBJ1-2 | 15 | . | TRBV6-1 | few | CASSEEVGRYYGYTF | TGTGCCAGCAGTGAAGAAGTGGGGAGGTACTATGGCTACACCTTC
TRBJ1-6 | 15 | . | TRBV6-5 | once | CASTLRELGNSPLHF | TGTGCCAGCACCCTCCGGGAGTTGGGTAATTCACCCCTCCACTTT
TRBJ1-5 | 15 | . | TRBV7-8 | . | CASSLEGRGNQPQHF | TGTGCCAGCAGCTTAGAGGGCAGGGGCAATCAGCCCCAGCATTTT
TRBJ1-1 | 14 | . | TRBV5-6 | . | CASSLARRGTEAFF | TGTGCCAGCAGCTTGGCCCGCCGGGGCACTGAAGCTTTCTTT
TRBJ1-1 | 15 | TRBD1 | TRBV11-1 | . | CASSLIGGYDGEAFF | TGTGCCAGCAGCTTAATAGGGGGCTATGACGGTGAAGCTTTCTTT
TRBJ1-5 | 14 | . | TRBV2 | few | CASSPRVGGQPQHF | TGTGCCAGCAGCCCGCGGGTAGGGGGGCAGCCCCAGCATTTT
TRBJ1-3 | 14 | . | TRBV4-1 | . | CASSHPGSENTIYF | TGCGCCAGCAGCCATCCGGGATCCGAAAACACCATATATTTT
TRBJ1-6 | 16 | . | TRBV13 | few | CASSSKAGTTTSPLHF | TGTGCCAGCAGCTCAAAAGCCGGGACAACCACATCACCCCTCCACTTT
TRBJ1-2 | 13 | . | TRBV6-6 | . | CGGGRRLGYGYTF | TGTGGGGGGGGACGGCGACTTGGCTATGGCTACACCTTC
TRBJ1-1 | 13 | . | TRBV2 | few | CASRAGGPTEAFF | TGTGCCAGCAGGGCGGGAGGACCCACTGAAGCTTTCTTT
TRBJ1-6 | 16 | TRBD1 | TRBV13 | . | CASSSGEGRGLSPLHF | TGTGCCAGCAGTTCCGGGGAAGGCAGGGGGCTTTCACCCCTCCACTTT
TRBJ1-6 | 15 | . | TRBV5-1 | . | CASSLDLSAPSPLHF | TGCGCCAGCAGCTTGGATCTATCTGCGCCTTCACCCCTCCACTTT
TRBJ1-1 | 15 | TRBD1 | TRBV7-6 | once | CASSLVTGVITEAFF | TGTGCCAGCAGCTTAGTTACAGGGGTAATCACTGAAGCTTTCTTT
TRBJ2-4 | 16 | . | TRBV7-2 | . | CASSLVLGLAKNIQYF | TGTGCCAGCAGCTTAGTGTTGGGGTTAGCCAAAAACATTCAGTACTTC
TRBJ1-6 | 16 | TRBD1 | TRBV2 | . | CASVPNLDRPNSPLHF | TGTGCCAGCGTACCAAACTTGGACAGGCCTAATTCACCCCTCCACTTT
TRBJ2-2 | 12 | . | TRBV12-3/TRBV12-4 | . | CASSTPHGELFF | TGTGCCAGCAGTACCCCCCACGGGGAGCTGTTTTTT
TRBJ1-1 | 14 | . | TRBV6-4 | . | CASRDTDKNTEAFF | TGTGCCAGCAGGGACACCGATAAAAACACTGAAGCTTTCTTT
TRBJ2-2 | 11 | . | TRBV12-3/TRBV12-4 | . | CASSLRGELFF | TGTGCCAGCAGTCTGAGGGGGGAGCTGTTTTTT
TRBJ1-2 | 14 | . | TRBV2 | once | CASSRGQAGRGYTF | TGTGCCAGCAGTAGGGGCCAGGCTGGAAGGGGCTACACCTTC
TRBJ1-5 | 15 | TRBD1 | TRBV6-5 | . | CASSPGQGAIQPQHF | TGTGCCAGCAGCCCCGGGCAGGGGGCTATTCAGCCCCAGCATTTT
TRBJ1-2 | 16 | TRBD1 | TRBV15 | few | CATSRDRGDRGYGYTF | TGTGCCACCAGCAGAGATAGAGGTGACAGGGGGTATGGCTACACCTTC
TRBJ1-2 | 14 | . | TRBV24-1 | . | CATSESQANYGYTF | TGTGCCACCAGTGAATCGCAGGCTAACTATGGCTACACCTTC
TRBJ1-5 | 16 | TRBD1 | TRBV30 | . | CAWSLMGTGGIQPQHF | TGTGCCTGGAGTCTAATGGGGACAGGGGGTATACAGCCCCAGCATTTT
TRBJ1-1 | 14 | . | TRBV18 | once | CASSQDSLNTEAFF | TGTGCCAGCTCACAAGACAGCTTGAACACTGAAGCTTTCTTT